A single TCR beta chain is shown here with its context. Compared with germline, one end of the junction differs, possibly owing to a read error. The data were taken from a study of blood T cell repertoires in COVID-19. Whole-study context: Samples of COVID-19 (acute and convalescent) were obtained from the United States, Italy and Spain. T cells, B-cell-depleted T cells, or PBMCs supplied cDNA or gDNA.

In the study's own analysis: Amplification from reference gene primers served as the basis for estimated nucleated cell counts. TCRdb's table, derived via immunoSEQ multiplex PCR, lists solely in-frame clones and lacks some. V, J and clone size reflect that table, while D and trimming were determined from the DNA. In the table there are approximately 100,000 clones, around nine tenths of which are singletons. CDR3 length: 12 residues. CDR1 and CDR2 (germline): SQVTM, ANQGSEA. Material for sequencing was peripheral blood. This clonotype originated in a woman aged 80 or over in a cohort sampled during active COVID-19. The rearrangement uses TRBV29-1 and TRBJ1-2; tentatively, D is TRBD1 (6 bases). The CDR3, as DNA: TGCAGCGTCGAAGGGGGGGACTATGGCTACACCTTC. It codes for CSVEGGDYGYTF.